Presented here are 27 T cell receptor beta chains from one specimen sequenced in a study of blood T cell repertoires in COVID-19. Profiled with immunoSEQ multiplex PCR; TCRdb holds only in-frame clones, not every one. The table has hundreds of thousands of clones, under 90% seen once; the top ten hold approximately 9%. The sequenced sample consisted of peripheral blood. These receptors were taken from a human donor in a cohort sampled during active COVID-19.

The genes are TRBV18 and TRBJ1-1; D is unresolved. This CDR3 is built from 14 residues. V dropped 1 base and J dropped 6 bases, with 12 bases sitting between them. Germline CDR1 and CDR2: KGHSH and LQKENI. Here the CDR3 reads CASSPQRFNSEAFF. The CDR3 DNA follows: TGTGCCAGCTCACCACAACGATTTAACTCTGAAGCTTTCTTT. Variable domain in full (rest from reference TRBV18 and TRBJ1-1): NAGVMQNPRHLVRRRGQEARLRCSPMKGHSHVYWYRQLPEEGLKFMVYLQKENIIDESGMPKERFSAEFPKEGPSILRIQQVVRGDSAAYFCASSPQRFNSEAFFGQGTRLTVV.

This chain connects TRBV7-2 to TRBJ1-1, with 7 bases that match TRBD1. Germline V gives CDR1 SGHTA, CDR2 FQGNSA. Trimming cost V 5 bases and J 0 bases; bases outside gene matches: 3. The CDR3 is 14 amino acids. CDR3 amino acids: CASSQGQLNTEAFF. In DNA form, the CDR3 reads TGTGCCAGCAGCCAGGGACAGTTGAACACTGAAGCTTTCTTT.

The chain links TRBV5-1 to TRBJ2-3, with D tentatively TRBD1 (6 bases). The CDR3 runs 17 residues. The V gene's germline CDR1 is SGHRS and CDR2 YFSETQ. The ends were cut back, 4 bases at V and 3 bases at J, with 21 bases in the middle. The CDR3 DNA sequence: TGCGCCAGCAGCCCTTCTAAGGCAGGGGCATGGACAGATACGCAGTATTTT. This codes for CASSPSKAGAWTDTQYF. Filled out from reference TRBV5-1 and TRBJ2-3, the complete variable domain reads KAGVTQTPRYLIKTRGQQVTLSCSPISGHRSVSWYQQTPGQGLQFLFEYFSETQRNKGNFPGRFSGRQFSNSRSEMNVSTLELGDSALYLCASSPSKAGAWTDTQYFGPGTRLTVL.

The chain recombines TRBV19 with TRBJ1-2; 9 nucleotides align to TRBD1. CDR3 length: 15 residues. Trimming took 7 bases from V and 2 from J; bases not matched to a gene: 8. Per the germline V gene, CDR1 is LNHDA and CDR2 is SQIVND (reference sequence). CDR3 sequence: CASNSPGTGNYGYTF. In DNA form, the CDR3 reads TGTGCCAGTAATTCTCCCGGGACAGGGAACTATGGCTACACCTTC.

The V gene is TRBV5-1, the J gene TRBJ2-7, with D perhaps TRBD2 (5 bases). Trimming shortened V by 3 bases and J by 0 bases, and 13 bases separated the two germline ends. The length of the CDR3 is 15 residues. Germline assignment: CDR1 SGHRS and CDR2 YFSETQ. The CDR3 reads CASSYGRADSYEQYF. CDR3 DNA sequence: TGCGCCAGCAGCTACGGTAGAGCGGACTCCTACGAGCAGTACTTC. The full variable domain, its missing parts supplied by reference TRBV5-1 and TRBJ2-7, is KAGVTQTPRYLIKTRGQQVTLSCSPISGHRSVSWYQQTPGQGLQFLFEYFSETQRNKGNFPGRFSGRQFSNSRSEMNVSTLELGDSALYLCASSYGRADSYEQYFGPGTRLTVT.

This clone was seen just once. The chain carries TRBV18 and TRBJ2-1; TRBD1 might be the D (6 bases). Per the germline V gene, CDR1 is KGHSH and CDR2 is LQKENI. Trimming left V 1 base short and J 3 bases short, with 10 bases between. CDR3 length equals 15 residues. CDR3 in amino acids: CASSPRQGSYNEQFF. In nucleotides, the CDR3 is TGTGCCAGCTCACCACGGCAGGGGAGCTACAATGAGCAGTTCTTC.

The chain joins TRBV7-3 to TRBJ2-7; the match to TRBD2 covers 8 bases. Germline assignment: CDR1 SGHTA and CDR2 FQGTGA. The CDR3 has 14 amino acids. Losses at the gene ends were 2 bases for V and 5 bases for J; bases not matched to a gene: 5. This CDR3 is CASSLSGGMNEQYF. The CDR3 DNA sequence: TGTGCCAGCAGCTTATCGGGGGGGATGAACGAGCAGTACTTC.

This clone is a singleton in its sample. One end of the junction varies from germline; a read error may be responsible. The J gene is TRBJ2-7, the V gene TRBV5-4; TRBD2 might be the D (6 bases). This CDR3 contains 15 residues. Germline V gives CDR1 SGHNT, CDR2 YYREEE (reference sequence). The chain's CDR3 is CASSLGGVTVREQCF. The CDR3 nucleotides are TGTGCCAGCAGCTTGGGTGGGGTGACCGTTCGGGAGCAGTGCTTC.

The chain combines TRBV11-2 with TRBJ1-2; 9 nucleotides agree with TRBD1. Germline values: CDR1 SGHAT, CDR2 FQNNGV. Germline trimming cut 4 bases from V and 7 bases from J; bases unmatched to any gene: 10. The CDR3 length is 15 residues. In DNA, the CDR3 is TGTGCCAGCAGCTCCCCCCCGGGACAGGGTACTGGCTACACCTTC. It is translated as CASSSPPGQGTGYTF.

V gene TRBV28 combines with J gene TRBJ1-2; TRBD1 agrees at 7 bases. Germline V gives CDR1 MDHEN, CDR2 SYDVKM. Trimming at V came to 11 bases and at J to 5 bases, leaving 2 bases not matched to a gene. The CDR3 covers 10 residues. In DNA form, the CDR3 reads TGTGCCGAGACAGGGTATGGCTACACCTTC. Translated: CAETGYGYTF.

The chain has TRBV6-2 or TRBV6-3 and TRBJ2-2, with 7 bases aligning to TRBD1. The length of the CDR3 is 14 residues. V shed 6 bases and J 6 bases; nucleotides not matched to a gene: 7. Looked up from germline, CDR1 is MNHEY and CDR2 is SVGEGT. The CDR3 bases are TGTGCCAGCAGCCTACAGGGGAGCGCCGGGGAGCTGTTTTTT. It specifies CASSLQGSAGELFF.

The chain has TRBV5-4 and TRBJ2-5; 8 bases are a match to TRBD2. CDR1 is SGHNT and CDR2 is YYREEE in the germline V gene (reference sequence). CDR3 length equals 14 residues. J gave up 5 bases and V 5 bases, and 8 bases lay outside the gene matches. CDR3 in DNA: TGTGCCAGCAGGGATGGGACTAGGAAGGAGACCCAGTACTTC. Encoded protein: CASRDGTRKETQYF.

The chain carries TRBV5-8 and TRBJ2-3, with D unclear. Germline V gives CDR1 SGHTS, CDR2 YDEGEE. CDR3 length: 14 residues. The V end was cut by 1 base, the J end by 2 bases, with 8 bases between. For the CDR3, the DNA is TGTGCCAGCAGCTTGTACAGCACCACAGATACGCAGTATTTT. This codes for CASSLYSTTDTQYF. Looking up the rest from reference TRBV5-8 and TRBJ2-3 gives the full variable domain: EAGVTQSPTHLIKTRGQQATLRCSPISGHTSVYWYQQALGLGLQFLLWYDEGEERNRGNFPPRFSGRQFPNYSSELNVNALELEDSALYLCASSLYSTTDTQYFGPGTRLTVL.

Here the CDR3 reads CATRRGLHYEQYF. CDR3 DNA sequence: TGTGCCACCAGGAGAGGACTCCACTACGAGCAGTACTTC. The V and J genes are TRBV24-1 and TRBJ2-7; D possibly corresponds to TRBD2 (5 bases). V lost 7 bases and J 3 bases, leaving 12 bases between the germline ends. The CDR3 consists of 13 residues. The germline V gene has CDR1 KGHDR and CDR2 SFDVKD.

The chain is built from TRBV29-1 and TRBJ1-2; 10 positions agree with TRBD1. The CDR3 contains 14 residues. J lost 1 base, V lost 7 bases, and 6 bases had no gene match. CDR1 SQVTM and CDR2 ANQGSEA come from the germline V gene. The CDR3 DNA follows: TGCAGCGGCGGGGGACAGGGGAATAACTATGGCTACACCTTC. This encodes CSGGGQGNNYGYTF.

This clone has just a few counts. The rearrangement links TRBV6-5 to TRBJ1-5; no clear D. CDR3 length: 12 amino acids. The germline V gene encodes CDR1 MNHEY and CDR2 SVGAGI. Trimming left V 6 bases short and J 5 bases short, with 8 bases between. DNA for the CDR3: TGTGCCAGCAGCTCGGTAGATCAGCCCCAGCATTTT. Translated, it gives CASSSVDQPQHF.

The chain combines TRBV19 with TRBJ1-5; the match to TRBD1 covers 8 bases. The CDR3 length is 15 residues. V gave up 10 bases and J gave up 3 bases; unmatched junction bases: 11. The germline gives CDR1 LNHDA, CDR2 SQIVND (reference sequence). As DNA, the CDR3 is TGTGCCACCCTTGACAGGGGATGGGCCAATCAGCCCCAGCATTTT. This codes for CATLDRGWANQPQHF.

This clone was seen just once. The chain employs TRBV5-1 and TRBJ1-3; D not resolved. Germline CDR1 SGHRS, CDR2 YFSETQ. The CDR3 runs to 15 residues. V lost 5 bases to trimming and J lost 0 bases, with 12 bases between them. The CDR3 region is CASREGSHSGNTIYF. CDR3 in DNA: TGCGCCAGCAGGGAGGGCAGCCACTCTGGAAACACCATATATTTT.

The J gene is TRBJ1-1, the V gene TRBV7-9; 7 bases match TRBD1. Germline V gives CDR1 SEHNR, CDR2 FQNEAQ (reference sequence). V shed 4 bases, J shed 1 base, and the junction held 12 bases outside the gene matches. CDR3 length: 17 amino acids. The CDR3: CASSSPSKQGRNTEAFF. CDR3 in DNA: TGTGCCAGCAGCTCTCCTTCAAAACAGGGGAGGAACACTGAAGCTTTCTTT.

The chain employs TRBV27 and TRBJ2-7, with D maybe TRBD2 (6 bases). CDR1 and CDR2 (germline): MNHEY, SMNVEV (reference sequence). CDR3 length: 15 amino acids. V gave up 0 bases and J gave up 5 bases, with 14 bases separating them. CDR3 protein: CASSLSIRETHEQYF. The DNA of the CDR3 is TGTGCCAGCAGTTTATCAATCCGGGAGACGCACGAGCAGTACTTC.

The chain couples TRBV7-2 to TRBJ2-7; 11 bases line up with TRBD1. The CDR3 consists of 15 residues. With 5 bases clipped from V and 3 bases from J, the junction kept 6 bases outside the gene matches. The germline CDR1 and CDR2 sequences are SGHTA and FQGNSA. The CDR3 DNA sequence: TGTGCCAGCAGCACGGGACAGGGGGGAATCTACGAGCAGTACTTC. Translating gives CASSTGQGGIYEQYF.

This chain connects TRBV5-4 to TRBJ1-4, with D possibly TRBD1 on 6 matching bases. Germline CDR1 is SGHNT and CDR2 is YYREEE (reference sequence). The CDR3 has 13 amino acids. Trimming removed 0 bases from V and 10 bases from J, with 10 bases in between. The CDR3 here is CASSLDRDGKLFF. The CDR3 region has the DNA TGTGCCAGCAGCTTGGACAGGGATGGAAAACTGTTTTTT.

V usage is TRBV27 and J usage is TRBJ2-1; D gene ambiguous. Germline V gives CDR1 MNHEY, CDR2 SMNVEV (reference sequence). This CDR3 has 15 residues. Trimming took 7 bases from V and 8 from J, leaving 21 bases between them. Here the CDR3 DNA reads TGTGCCAGCATCCTCCGCCCCGGGTGGTCGCATGAGCAGTTCTTC. Translation gives CASILRPGWSHEQFF.

This rearrangement joins TRBV19 to TRBJ1-1; D is ambiguous. The CDR3 contains 15 residues. With 6 bases removed from V and 1 base from J, the gap between germline ends came to 15 bases. Germline V gene sequence: CDR1 LNHDA, CDR2 SQIVND (reference sequence). CDR3 in DNA: TGTGCCAGTAGCCCGCGACATCGCTCGAACACTGAAGCTTTCTTT. It translates to CASSPRHRSNTEAFF. The entire variable domain, with the rest obtained from reference TRBV19 and TRBJ1-1, is as follows: DGGITQSPKYLFRKEGQNVTLSCEQNLNHDAMYWYRQDPGQGLRLIYYSQIVNDFQKGDIAEGYSVSREKKESFPLTVTSAQKNPTAFYLCASSPRHRSNTEAFFGQGTRLTVV.

There are a few counts of this clone. The CDR3 sequence is CASSPFIGGFENEQFF. Here the CDR3 DNA reads TGTGCCAGCAGCCCCTTCATAGGGGGCTTTGAAAATGAGCAGTTCTTC. The rearrangement joins TRBV7-2 to TRBJ2-1, with 7 bases fitting TRBD1. The CDR3 contains 16 residues. Germline assignment: CDR1 SGHTA and CDR2 FQGNSA. V shed 5 bases, J shed 7 bases, and the junction held 14 bases outside the gene matches.

The genes are TRBV5-6 and TRBJ1-1; no clear D. Trimming cost V 0 bases and J 6 bases, with 12 bases left between them. The CDR3 consists of 14 residues. From germline, CDR1 is SGHDT and CDR2 YYEEEE. Here the CDR3 reads CASSLGGWSPEAFF. The CDR3 DNA is TGTGCCAGCAGCTTGGGAGGGTGGAGTCCTGAAGCTTTCTTT.

The chain couples TRBV7-2 to TRBJ2-1, with TRBD2 matching 10 bases. This CDR3 region has 15 residues. Germline CDR1 is SGHTA and CDR2 is FQGNSA. With V trimmed by 3 bases and J by 2 bases, 1 base remained unmatched. As DNA, the CDR3 is TGTGCCAGCAGCTTTAGCGGGAGGCCCTACAATGAGCAGTTCTTC. This codes for CASSFSGRPYNEQFF.